This is a list of T cell receptor beta chains from one sample in a study of shared clonotypes between healthy human individuals. Here immunoSEQ multiplex PCR was the method, and the copy in TCRdb shows in-frame clones only, minus some. This sample has more than 2 million clones, with over 85% found just once. Sequencing was carried out using naive CD8+ T cells sorted from blood. The source is a young man in good health. The CDR3 runs from the conserved cysteine through the conserved F or W. D genes are given only for firm matches. Size is stated for part of the rows, as once, few or many counts, or as a class when the clone is expanded.

D | size | J | V | CDR3 | DNA
TRBD2 | NA | TRBJ2-7 | TRBV10-2 | CASLLAGGYEQYF | TGCGCCAGTTTACTAGCGGGAGGTTACGAGCAGTACTTC
NA | NA | TRBJ2-7 | TRBV29-1 | CSVEDRRELPYEQYF | TGCAGCGTTGAAGATCGGAGGGAACTCCCCTACGAGCAGTACTTC
NA | NA | TRBJ1-1 | TRBV4-1 | CASSQAYTASVGEAFF | TGCGCCAGCAGCCAGGCTTACACAGCCTCGGTGGGGGAAGCTTTCTTT
TRBD2 | NA | TRBJ2-7 | TRBV19 | CASSVYSGSSYEQYF | TGTGCCAGTAGTGTCTATAGCGGGAGCTCCTACGAGCAGTACTTC
TRBD2 | once | TRBJ2-7 | TRBV29-1 | CSVEGLAGSYEQYF | TGCAGCGTTGAGGGACTAGCGGGATCCTACGAGCAGTACTTC
TRBD1 | NA | TRBJ2-2 | TRBV6-5 | CASRTGLVTGELFF | TGTGCCAGCCGGACAGGGTTGGTCACCGGGGAGCTGTTTTTT
NA | NA | TRBJ2-7 | TRBV11-2 | CASSPNGWSSRYEQYF | TGTGCCAGCAGCCCCAATGGATGGAGCAGTCGCTACGAGCAGTACTTC
NA | NA | TRBJ1-6 | TRBV10-2 | CASSGGSSYNSPLHF | TGCGCCAGCAGTGGCGGAAGCTCCTATAATTCACCCCTCCACTTT
NA | NA | TRBJ1-1 | TRBV27 | CASRDPGAGQEAFF | TGTGCCAGCAGAGATCCGGGCGCCGGACAGGAAGCTTTCTTT
NA | NA | TRBJ1-1 | TRBV5-1 | CASSLLGAEAFF | TGCGCCAGCAGCTTGCTAGGCGCCGAAGCTTTCTTT
NA | NA | TRBJ2-7 | TRBV2 | CASTLTQPYEQYF | TGTGCCAGCACCCTGACACAGCCCTACGAGCAGTACTTC
TRBD1 | NA | TRBJ2-7 | TRBV28 | CASSSDRDLSYEQYF | TGTGCCAGCAGCTCCGACAGGGACCTCTCCTACGAGCAGTACTTC
TRBD2 | NA | TRBJ2-1 | TRBV28 | CASGTSGNEQFF | TGTGCCAGCGGGACTAGCGGCAATGAGCAGTTCTTC
NA | NA | TRBJ2-7 | TRBV5-1 | CASSLASDNSYEQYF | TGCGCCAGCAGCTTGGCTAGCGACAACTCCTACGAGCAGTACTTC
NA | NA | TRBJ1-6 | TRBV27 | CASSLSRGVGSPLHF | TGTGCCAGCAGTTTATCGAGAGGGGTTGGGTCACCCCTCCACTTT
TRBD1 | NA | TRBJ2-6 | TRBV5-4 | CASSYFERTGKTYVLTF | TGTGCCAGCAGCTATTTCGAGAGGACAGGGAAGACCTACGTCCTGACTTTC
TRBD2 | NA | TRBJ2-3 | TRBV7-8 | CASSLWTSGEGGLTDTQYF | TGTGCCAGCAGCCTGTGGACTAGCGGGGAGGGAGGTCTGACAGATACGCAGTATTTT
NA | NA | TRBJ2-1 | TRBV9 | CASSVEGSPLYGEQFF | TGTGCCAGCAGCGTAGAGGGCAGCCCCCTCTACGGTGAGCAGTTCTTC
NA | NA | TRBJ1-1 | TRBV6-5 | CASSYTPEGLNTEAFF | TGTGCCAGCAGTTACACTCCCGAGGGACTTAACACTGAAGCTTTCTTT
TRBD1 | NA | TRBJ2-7 | TRBV6-5 | CASKTQTGAYEQYF | TGTGCCAGCAAAACGCAGACAGGGGCATACGAGCAGTACTTC
NA | NA | TRBJ1-2 | TRBV5-6 | CASSFGDYGYTF | TGTGCCAGCAGCTTCGGCGACTATGGCTACACCTTC
TRBD1 | NA | TRBJ1-5 | TRBV28 | CASYPIVPGQFYSNQPQHF | TGTGCCAGCTACCCCATTGTCCCGGGACAGTTTTATAGCAATCAGCCCCAGCATTTT
NA | NA | TRBJ2-5 | TRBV7-9 | CASRKPGSPETQYF | TGTGCCAGCAGAAAACCGGGGTCCCCAGAGACCCAGTACTTC
TRBD2 | NA | TRBJ2-7 | TRBV4-3 | CASSQEPAGVYEQYF | TGCGCCAGCAGCCAAGAACCAGCGGGGGTCTACGAGCAGTACTTC
TRBD1 | NA | TRBJ1-2 | TRBV5-6 | CASSLGYAGGANYGYTF | TGTGCCAGCAGCTTGGGTTATGCAGGGGGAGCTAACTATGGCTACACCTTC
NA | NA | TRBJ1-1 | TRBV5-4 | CASSLDDTEAFF | TGTGCCAGCAGCTTGGACGACACTGAAGCTTTCTTT
NA | NA | TRBJ2-1 | TRBV29-1 | CSVESPGGLGYNEQFF | TGCAGCGTTGAATCCCCTGGTGGTTTGGGCTACAATGAGCAGTTCTTC
NA | NA | TRBJ2-7 | TRBV19 | CASSIHRFISYEQYF | TGTGCCAGTAGTATCCACAGGTTCATCTCCTACGAGCAGTACTTC
TRBD2 | NA | TRBJ2-5 | TRBV13 | CASSSASGGAGETQYF | TGTGCCAGCAGCTCCGCTAGCGGGGGGGCCGGGGAGACCCAGTACTTC
NA | once | TRBJ1-1 | TRBV11-2 | CASSPGPNTEAFF | TGTGCCAGCAGCCCGGGGCCGAACACTGAAGCTTTCTTT
NA | NA | TRBJ1-6 | TRBV27 | CASSLGLQIYNSPLHF | TGTGCCAGCAGTTTAGGGCTCCAAATATATAATTCACCCCTCCACTTT
NA | NA | TRBJ2-5 | TRBV27 | CASSPQTKETQYF | TGTGCCAGCAGTCCCCAGACAAAAGAGACCCAGTACTTC
NA | NA | TRBJ2-7 | TRBV5-1 | CASSSHRPGLGSYEQYF | TGCGCCAGCAGCTCCCATCGGCCGGGACTCGGATCCTACGAGCAGTACTTC
NA | NA | TRBJ1-1 | TRBV7-9 | CASSLVDWAEAFF | TGTGCCAGCAGCTTAGTGGACTGGGCTGAAGCTTTCTTT
NA | once | TRBJ2-3 | TRBV27 | CASSLVGTEVDTQYF | TGTGCCAGCAGTTTAGTGGGCACGGAGGTGGATACGCAGTATTTT
NA | NA | TRBJ1-1 | TRBV5-1 | CASSQRVNTEAFF | TGCGCCAGCAGTCAGAGGGTGAACACTGAAGCTTTCTTT
NA | NA | TRBJ2-1 | TRBV7-8 | CASSFRPGGIEQFF | TGTGCCAGCAGCTTCAGGCCAGGGGGGATTGAGCAGTTCTTC
NA | NA | TRBJ2-7 | TRBV6-1 | CASSEATDEQYF | TGTGCCAGCAGTGAAGCGACGGACGAGCAGTACTTC
NA | NA | TRBJ2-7 | TRBV25-1 | CASSGVGSGLPYEQYF | TGTGCCAGCAGTGGGGTGGGGAGCGGGCTCCCCTACGAGCAGTACTTC
NA | NA | TRBJ1-5 | TRBV4-3 | CASSQARNQPQHF | TGCGCCAGCAGCCAAGCCCGCAATCAGCCCCAGCATTTT
TRBD1 | once | TRBJ2-3 | TRBV10-1 | CASRQGAKADTQYF | TGCGCCAGCAGACAGGGGGCTAAGGCAGATACGCAGTATTTT